This T cell receptor (beta chain) was retrieved from a study of T-cell reconstitution after alpha-beta-depleted transplantation in children. The CDR3 is 14 amino acids. Germline V CDR1 and CDR2: MNHNS, SASEGT. V was cut by 7 bases and J by 3 bases, with 15 bases left in between. The authors prepared the TCRbeta library with unique molecular identifiers. TCRdb used MiXCR to reprocess the PCR reads, holding one entry per CDR3 protein. There are about 640,000 distinct CDR3 sequences in the sample; roughly 17% occur only once, and 1.1% lies in the top ten. The chain employs TRBV6-1 and TRBJ1-1; no reliable D call. The sequences come from PBMCs from the stem cell graft donor, collected from the stem cell graft. The TCR was taken from a human donor who donated a stem cell graft to a child with acute myeloid leukemia. The CDR3 reads CASNPGGLYTEAFF. CDR3 DNA sequence: TGTGCCAGCAACCCTGGAGGGTTATACACTGAAGCTTTCTTT.